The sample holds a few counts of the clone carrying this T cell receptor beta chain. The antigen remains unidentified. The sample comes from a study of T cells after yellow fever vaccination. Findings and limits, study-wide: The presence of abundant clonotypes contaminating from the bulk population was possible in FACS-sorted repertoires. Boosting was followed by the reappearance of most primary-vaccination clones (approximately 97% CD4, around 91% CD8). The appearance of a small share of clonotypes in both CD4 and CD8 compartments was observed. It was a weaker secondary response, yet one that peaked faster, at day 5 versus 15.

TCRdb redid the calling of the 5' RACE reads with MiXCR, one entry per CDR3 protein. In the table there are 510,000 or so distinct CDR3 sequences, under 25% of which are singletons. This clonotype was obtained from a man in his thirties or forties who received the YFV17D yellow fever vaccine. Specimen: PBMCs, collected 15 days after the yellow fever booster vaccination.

The CDR3 DNA reads as TGTGCCAGCTCACGGGACAGGGCGGATGAGCAGTTCTTC. Protein product: CASSRDRADEQFF. The J gene is TRBJ2-1, the V gene TRBV18, with 9 bases fitting TRBD1. Germline V CDR1 and CDR2: KGHSH, LQKENI. The CDR3 consists of 13 residues. V trimming: 4 bases; J trimming: 8 bases; junction bases outside the gene matches: 3.